This note documents a single TCR beta chain sequence. The data are from a study of blood T cell repertoires in COVID-19. Study-level information: Whether acute or convalescent, the COVID-19 samples came from the United States, Italy and Spain.

In the original analysis: How many nucleated cells were present was estimated from reference gene primer amplification. The assay was immunoSEQ multiplex PCR, and TCRdb's table has in-frame clones only and misses some. Clone size and the V and J calls come from that table; the DNA yielded D and trimming. The table includes around 200,000 clones, around 85% detected once. With 4 bases clipped from V and 3 bases from J, the junction kept 10 bases outside the gene matches. The CDR3 contains 15 residues. Looked up from germline, CDR1 is GTSNPN and CDR2 is SVGIG (reference sequence). Sequenced input: PBMCs or T cells enriched from blood (not recorded which). The chain has TRBV30 and TRBJ2-7; 9 nucleotides align to TRBD2. This sequence was found in a man aged 35 to 55 who had recovered from COVID-19. CDR3 in DNA: TGTGCCTGGACACCCCTAGCGGGGAGAAACTACGAGCAGTACTTC. Translated: CAWTPLAGRNYEQYF.